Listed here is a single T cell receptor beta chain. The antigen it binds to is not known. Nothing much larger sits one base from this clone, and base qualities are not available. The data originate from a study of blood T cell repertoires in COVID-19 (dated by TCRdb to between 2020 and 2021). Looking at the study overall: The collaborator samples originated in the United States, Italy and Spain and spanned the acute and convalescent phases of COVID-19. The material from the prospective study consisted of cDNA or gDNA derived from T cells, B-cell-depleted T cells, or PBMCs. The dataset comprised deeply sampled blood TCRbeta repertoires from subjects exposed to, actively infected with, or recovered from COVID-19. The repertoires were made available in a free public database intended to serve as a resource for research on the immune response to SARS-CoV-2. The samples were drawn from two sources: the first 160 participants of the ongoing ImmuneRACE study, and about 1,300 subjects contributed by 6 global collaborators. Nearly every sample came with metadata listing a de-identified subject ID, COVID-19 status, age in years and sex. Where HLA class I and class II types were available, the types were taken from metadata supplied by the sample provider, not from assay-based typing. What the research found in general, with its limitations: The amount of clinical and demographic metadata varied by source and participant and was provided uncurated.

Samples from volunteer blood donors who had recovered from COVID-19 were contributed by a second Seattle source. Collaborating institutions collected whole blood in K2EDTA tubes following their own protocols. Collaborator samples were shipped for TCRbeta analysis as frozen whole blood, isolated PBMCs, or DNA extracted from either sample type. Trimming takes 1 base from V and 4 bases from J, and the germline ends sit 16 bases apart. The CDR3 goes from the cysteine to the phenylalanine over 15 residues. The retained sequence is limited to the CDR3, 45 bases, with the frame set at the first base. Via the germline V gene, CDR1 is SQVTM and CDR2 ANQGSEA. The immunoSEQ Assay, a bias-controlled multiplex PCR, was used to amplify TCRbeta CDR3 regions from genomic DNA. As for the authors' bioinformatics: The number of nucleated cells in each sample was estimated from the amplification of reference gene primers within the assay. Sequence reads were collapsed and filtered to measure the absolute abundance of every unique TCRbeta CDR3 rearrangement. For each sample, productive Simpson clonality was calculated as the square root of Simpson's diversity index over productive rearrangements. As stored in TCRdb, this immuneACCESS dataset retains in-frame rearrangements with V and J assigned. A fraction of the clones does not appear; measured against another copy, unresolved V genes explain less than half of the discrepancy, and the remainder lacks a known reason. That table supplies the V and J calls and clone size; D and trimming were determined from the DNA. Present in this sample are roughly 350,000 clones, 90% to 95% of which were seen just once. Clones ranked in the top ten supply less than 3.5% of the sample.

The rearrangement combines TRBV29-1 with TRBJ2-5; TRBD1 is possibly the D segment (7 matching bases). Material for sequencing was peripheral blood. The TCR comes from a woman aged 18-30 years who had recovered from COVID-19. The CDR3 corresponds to CSVEAGGGNRETQYF. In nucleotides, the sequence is TGCAGCGTTGAAGCAGGAGGGGGCAATAGAGAGACCCAGTACTTC. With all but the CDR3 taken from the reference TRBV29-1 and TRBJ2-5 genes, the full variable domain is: SAVISQKPSRDICQRGTSLTIQCQVDSQVTMMFWYRQQPGQSLTLIATANQGSEATYESGFVIDKFPISRPNLTFSTLTVSNMSPEDSSIYLCSVEAGGGNRETQYFGPGTRLLVL.